The 22 T cell receptor beta chains below were found in one sample sequenced in a study of shared T cell receptors in the human thymus. Here immunoSEQ multiplex PCR was the method, and the copy in TCRdb shows in-frame clones only, minus some. The sample lists hundreds of thousands of clones, just under 95% occurring once. Sequenced sample: thymocytes. These receptors all stem from a human donor.

The chain has TRBV28 and TRBJ2-7, with TRBD1 matching over 7 bases. Germline CDR1 MDHEN, CDR2 SYDVKM. V lost 8 bases, J lost 4 bases, and 14 bases stayed unmatched. This CDR3 spans 15 amino acids. CDR3 nucleotides: TGTGCCAGCGTTACCTTAGCCGGGACAGTATACGAGCAGTACTTC. It specifies CASVTLAGTVYEQYF.

This clone was counted a single time. The J gene is TRBJ2-1, the V gene TRBV4-2; no firm D call. CDR3 size: 15 residues. Germline-derived CDR1 and CDR2 are LGHNA and YNFKEQ. Trimming removed 4 bases at V and 4 bases at J, with 14 bases between. The CDR3 bases are TGTGCCAGCAGCCCTAGGGCCCCTGTTTACAATGAGCAGTTCTTC. Translation gives CASSPRAPVYNEQFF.

The V gene is TRBV2, the J gene TRBJ2-1; D unclear. This CDR3 contains 15 residues. Looked up from germline, CDR1 is SNHLY and CDR2 is FYNNEI. The V end lost 3 bases, the J end lost 6 bases, and 15 bases lay between the germline ends. The CDR3 protein is CASSDGVRYGNEQFF. CDR3 nucleotides: TGTGCCAGCAGTGATGGGGTCCGATACGGCAATGAGCAGTTCTTC.

V is TRBV7-6 and J is TRBJ1-4; D may be TRBD1 (5 bases). The CDR3 is 18 residues long. CDR1 is SGHVS, CDR2 FNYEAQ, per germline. V lost 5 bases to trimming and J lost 0 bases, with 19 bases between them. The CDR3 DNA reads as TGTGCCAGCAGCGGACACCGAGGGAAGAGGGCAACTAATGAAAAACTGTTTTTT. Its translation is CASSGHRGKRATNEKLFF.

This chain links TRBV5-6 with TRBJ2-1; D perhaps matches TRBD2 (6 bases). The CDR3 is made up of 18 amino acids. Germline lookup yields CDR1 SGHDT and CDR2 YYEEEE. The V and J ends lost 7 bases and 0 bases respectively, with 23 bases between them. CDR3 sequence (DNA): TGTGCCAGCGTACGGTCGGGGCCGCCGACTAGCTCCTACAATGAGCAGTTCTTC. Amino acid sequence: CASVRSGPPTSSYNEQFF.

The CDR3 region has the DNA TGTGCCAGCAGCTTAAGCGGGAAGACCCAGTACTTC. Its translation: CASSLSGKTQYF. The rearrangement uses TRBV11-1 and TRBJ2-5; 7 nucleotides agree with TRBD2. Germline CDR1 SGHAT, CDR2 FQDESV (reference sequence). The CDR3 extends over 12 amino acids. V trimming: 2 bases; J trimming: 6 bases; junction bases outside the gene matches: 0.

The CDR3 loop reads CASSVDSYRSYEQYF. The CDR3, as DNA: TGTGCCAGCAGTGTAGACAGCTATCGATCCTACGAGCAGTACTTC. V is TRBV6-1 and J is TRBJ2-7; weak D call: TRBD1 (5 bases). This CDR3 is 15 amino acids long. In germline, CDR1 is MNHNS, CDR2 SASEGT. V lost 4 bases and J 1 base, leaving 14 bases between the germline ends.

This sequence joins TRBV7-6 and TRBJ2-5, with TRBD2 identical over 14 bases. Germline V gene data show CDR1 as SGHVS and CDR2 as FNYEAQ. The CDR3 length is 16 residues. The junction had 4 bases not matched to a gene; V was cut back by 4 bases and J by 3 bases. The CDR3 DNA sequence: TGTGCCAGCAGCTGGACTAGCGGGAGGCTAGAAGAGACCCAGTACTTC. Its translation: CASSWTSGRLEETQYF. Complete variable domain (other parts from reference TRBV7-6 and TRBJ2-5): GAGVSQSPRYKVTKRGQDVALRCDPISGHVSLYWYRQALGQGPEFLTYFNYEAQQDKSGLPNDRFSAERPEGSISTLTIQRTEQRDSAMYRCASSWTSGRLEETQYFGPGTRLLVL.

This clone was seen a single time. The chain uses TRBV2 and TRBJ2-5; TRBD1 matches at 7 bases. CDR1 is SNHLY, CDR2 FYNNEI, per germline. CDR3 size: 14 residues. V lost 9 bases, J lost 4 bases, and 11 bases stayed unmatched. The CDR3 is CARAYRGPGETQYF. The CDR3 nucleotides read TGTGCCAGAGCCTACAGGGGCCCGGGAGAGACCCAGTACTTC.

The chain joins TRBV2 to TRBJ1-5; TRBD1 agrees at 10 bases. Germline-derived CDR1 and CDR2 are SNHLY and FYNNEI. J lost 2 bases, V lost 1 base, and 11 bases had no gene match. This CDR3 is 19 amino acids long. In DNA, the CDR3 is TGTGCCAGCAGTGAAGGAGGGTCCGAGACAGGGGGCTGCAATCAGCCCCAGCATTTT. It yields the protein CASSEGGSETGGCNQPQHF.

This clone was seen only a few times. The chain is built from TRBV28 and TRBJ1-5; D remains ambiguous. The germline gives CDR1 MDHEN, CDR2 SYDVKM. The CDR3 length is 13 residues. Trimming cost V 6 bases and J 7 bases, with 13 bases left between them. In DNA, the CDR3 is TGTGCCAGCAGCCTCACTCTGGGGCAGCCCCAGCATTTT. Protein sequence: CASSLTLGQPQHF.

The chain uses TRBV11-1 and TRBJ2-1; D perhaps matches TRBD2 (6 bases). There are 15 residues in the CDR3. Deletions cut 5 bases from V and 5 bases from J, with 16 bases between. Per germline, CDR1 SGHAT and CDR2 FQDESV (reference sequence). The CDR3 loop reads CASSTGTEWNNEQFF. CDR3 DNA: TGTGCCAGCAGCACCGGGACTGAGTGGAACAATGAGCAGTTCTTC.

J is TRBJ1-1 and V is TRBV11-2; 9 bases are a match to TRBD1. V shed 4 bases, J shed 5 bases, and the junction held 5 bases outside the gene matches. CDR3 length: 14 residues. Germline CDR1 and CDR2: SGHAT and FQNNGV. CDR3 in amino acids: CASSSTGGSTEAFF. In DNA, the CDR3 is TGTGCCAGCAGCTCTACAGGGGGCAGTACTGAAGCTTTCTTT.

The J gene is TRBJ1-1, the V gene TRBV19; D not certain. The CDR3 is 13 amino acids. Deletions cut 4 bases from V and 2 bases from J, with 8 bases between. The germline CDR1 and CDR2 sequences are LNHDA and SQIVND (reference sequence). Written as DNA, the CDR3 is TGTGCCAGTAGTAGGAGAGCCAACACTGAAGCTTTCTTT. Amino acids: CASSRRANTEAFF.

J is TRBJ2-3 and V is TRBV9; D call uncertain. V lost 1 base and J 6 bases, leaving 12 bases between the germline ends. CDR3 length: 14 amino acids. In germline, CDR1 is SGDLS, CDR2 YYNGEE. CDR3 sequence: CASSVLVRSDTQYF. The CDR3 DNA reads TGTGCCAGCAGCGTACTTGTCAGGTCGGATACGCAGTATTTT.

The CDR3 DNA is TGCGCCAGCAGTCCAACTACGACGGGAACTAACTATGGCTACACCTTC. Protein product: CASSPTTTGTNYGYTF. The V gene is TRBV4-3, the J gene TRBJ1-2; D is unresolved. Trimming cost V 6 bases and J 0 bases, with 17 bases left between them. Germline CDR1 reads LGHNA; CDR2 reads YSLEER. The CDR3 consists of 16 residues.

The DNA of the CDR3 is TGTGCCAGCAGTCAACTACAGGGGACGAACACCGGGGAGCTGTTTTTT. This codes for CASSQLQGTNTGELFF. This chain connects TRBV5-6 to TRBJ2-2; TRBD1 matches 7 bases. Trimming at V came to 5 bases and at J to 0 bases, leaving 7 bases not matched to a gene. Germline V lookup: CDR1 SGHDT, CDR2 YYEEEE. The CDR3 length is 16 residues.

Here the CDR3 DNA reads TGTGCCAGCAGACAGAATGGGGGGTGGGAGCAGTATTTT. Translating it yields CASRQNGGWEQYF. This chain links TRBV5-6 with TRBJ2-3; weak D call: TRBD2 (6 bases). Germline CDR1 SGHDT, CDR2 YYEEEE. The CDR3 contains 13 residues. Trimming stripped 5 bases from V and 11 bases from J, with 18 bases between.

This chain connects TRBV4-1 to TRBJ2-7, with D perhaps TRBD1 or TRBD2 (6 bases each). The CDR3 runs 17 residues. The germline V and J ends were trimmed by 3 bases and 3 bases, with 21 bases remaining between them. Germline CDR1 is MGHRA and CDR2 is YSYEKL. The CDR3 region is CASSHAAGRQAYYEQYF. Written as DNA, the CDR3 is TGCGCCAGCAGCCACGCAGCCGGGAGACAGGCATACTACGAGCAGTACTTC.

The chain combines TRBV5-6 with TRBJ2-7; D may correspond to TRBD1 or TRBD2 (7 bases each). CDR3 length: 13 amino acids. The V end was cut by 2 bases, the J end by 11 bases, with 17 bases between. CDR1 is SGHDT and CDR2 is YYEEEE in the germline V gene. The CDR3 coding sequence is TGTGCCAGCAGCTTCAGAAAGTCAGGGGGGGAGTACTTC. Its translation is CASSFRKSGGEYF.

V gene TRBV7-6 combines with J gene TRBJ2-7, with D tentatively TRBD2 (6 bases). CDR1 and CDR2 from the germline V gene are SGHVS and FNYEAQ. The CDR3 runs to 14 residues. Deletions cut 5 bases from V and 3 bases from J, with 14 bases between. Here the CDR3 DNA reads TGTGCCAGCAGCCTTGCGGGACGGCTCTACGAGCAGTACTTC. Amino acids: CASSLAGRLYEQYF.

The chain couples TRBV4-3 to TRBJ2-1; 7 bases align to TRBD2. V gave up 1 base and J gave up 7 bases; unmatched junction bases: 13. CDR1 and CDR2 (germline): LGHNA, YSLEER. This CDR3 has 17 residues. The CDR3 loop reads CASSQGLAAIGWNEQFF. The CDR3, as DNA: TGCGCCAGCAGCCAAGGGCTAGCGGCGATCGGGTGGAATGAGCAGTTCTTC.